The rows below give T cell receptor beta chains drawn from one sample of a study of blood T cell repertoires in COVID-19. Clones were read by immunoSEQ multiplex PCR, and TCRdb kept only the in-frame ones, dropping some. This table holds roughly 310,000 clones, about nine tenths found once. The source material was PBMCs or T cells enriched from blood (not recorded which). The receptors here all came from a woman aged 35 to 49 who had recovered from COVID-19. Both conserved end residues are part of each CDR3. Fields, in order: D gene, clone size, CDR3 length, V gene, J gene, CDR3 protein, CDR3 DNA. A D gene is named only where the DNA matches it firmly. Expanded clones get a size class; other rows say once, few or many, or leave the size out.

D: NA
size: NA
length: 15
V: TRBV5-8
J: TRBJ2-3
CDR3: CASSLGGGGTDTQYF
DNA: TGTGCCAGCAGCTTGGGAGGCGGGGGCACAGATACGCAGTATTTT

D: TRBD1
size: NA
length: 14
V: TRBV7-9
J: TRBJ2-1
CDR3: CASSALQGYNEQFF
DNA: TGTGCCAGCAGCGCCTTACAGGGGTACAATGAGCAGTTCTTC

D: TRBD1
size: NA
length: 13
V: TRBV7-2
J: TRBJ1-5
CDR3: CASSSQGHQPQHF
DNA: TGTGCCAGCAGCTCACAGGGGCATCAGCCCCAGCATTTT

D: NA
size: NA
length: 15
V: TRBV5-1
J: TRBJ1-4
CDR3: CASSSETTTNEKLFF
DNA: TGCGCCAGCAGCTCCGAGACAACAACTAATGAAAAACTGTTTTTT

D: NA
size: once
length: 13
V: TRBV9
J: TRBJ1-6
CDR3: CASSVIGDSPLHF
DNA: TGTGCCAGCAGCGTAATAGGGGATTCACCCCTCCACTTT

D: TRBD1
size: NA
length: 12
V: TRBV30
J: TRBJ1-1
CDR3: CAWVLQGSEAFF
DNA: TGTGCCTGGGTTTTACAGGGGTCTGAAGCTTTCTTT

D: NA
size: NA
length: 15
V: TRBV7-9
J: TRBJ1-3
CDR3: CASSLPRGLGNTIYF
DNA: TGTGCCAGCAGCCTCCCCCGAGGGCTCGGAAACACCATATATTTT

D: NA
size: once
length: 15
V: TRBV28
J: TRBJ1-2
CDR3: CASSLYEGRSYGYTF
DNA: TGTGCCAGCAGTTTATATGAGGGAAGGAGCTATGGCTACACCTTC

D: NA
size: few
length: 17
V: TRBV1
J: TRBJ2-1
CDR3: CTSSQASRGRGANEQFF
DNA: TGCACCAGCAGCCAAGCTTCCCGGGGGAGGGGAGCAAATGAGCAGTTCTTC

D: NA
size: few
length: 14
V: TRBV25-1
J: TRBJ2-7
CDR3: CASSAPDISYEQYF
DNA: TGTGCCAGCAGTGCCCCGGACATTTCCTACGAGCAGTACTTC

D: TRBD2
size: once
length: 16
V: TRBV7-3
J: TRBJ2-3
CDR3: CASSPGTSGRGNTQYF
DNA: TGTGCCAGCAGCCCCGGGACTAGCGGGAGAGGGAATACGCAGTATTTT

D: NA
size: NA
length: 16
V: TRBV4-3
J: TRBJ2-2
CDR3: CASSQGGSFDTGELFF
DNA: TGCGCCAGCAGCCAAGGAGGGAGCTTCGACACCGGGGAGCTGTTTTTT

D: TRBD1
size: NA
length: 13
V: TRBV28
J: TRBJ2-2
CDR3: CAIGQGVTGELFF
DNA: TGTGCCATTGGACAGGGGGTGACCGGGGAGCTGTTTTTT

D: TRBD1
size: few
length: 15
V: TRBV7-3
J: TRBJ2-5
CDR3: CASSLTWTGRETQYF
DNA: TGTGCCAGCAGCTTAACCTGGACAGGTCGAGAGACCCAGTACTTC

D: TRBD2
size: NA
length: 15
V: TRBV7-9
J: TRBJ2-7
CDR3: CASSLATSGNYEQYF
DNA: TGTGCCAGCAGCTTAGCGACTAGCGGGAACTACGAGCAGTACTTC

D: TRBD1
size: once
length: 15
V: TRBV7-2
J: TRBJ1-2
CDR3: CASSLGGTANYGYTF
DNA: TGTGCCAGCAGCTTAGGTGGGACAGCGAACTATGGCTACACCTTC

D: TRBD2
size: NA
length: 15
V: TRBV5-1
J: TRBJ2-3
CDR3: CASSATGTSPDTQYF
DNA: TGCGCCAGCAGCGCGACCGGGACTAGCCCAGATACGCAGTATTTT

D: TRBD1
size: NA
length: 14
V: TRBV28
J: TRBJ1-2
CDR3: CATPGPDRAIGYTF
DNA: TGTGCCACTCCAGGGCCCGACAGGGCGATTGGCTACACCTTC

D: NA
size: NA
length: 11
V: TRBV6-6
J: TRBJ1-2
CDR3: CASIFNRVPTF
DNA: TGTGCCAGCATTTTTAACAGGGTACCTACCTTC

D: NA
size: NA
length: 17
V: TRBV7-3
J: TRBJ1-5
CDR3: CASSTPGTPDSNQPQHF
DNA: TGTGCCAGCAGCACTCCCGGGACACCCGATAGCAATCAGCCCCAGCATTTT

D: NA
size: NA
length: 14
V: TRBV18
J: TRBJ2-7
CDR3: CASSPLQVGNEQYF
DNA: TGTGCCAGCTCACCCTTACAGGTAGGGAACGAGCAGTACTTC

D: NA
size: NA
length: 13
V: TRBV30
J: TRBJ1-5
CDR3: CAWSVGEYQPQHF
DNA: TGTGCCTGGAGTGTAGGGGAATATCAGCCCCAGCATTTT

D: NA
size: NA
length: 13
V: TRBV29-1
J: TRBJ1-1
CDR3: CSVRTTMNTEAFF
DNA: TGCAGCGTTAGGACTACCATGAACACTGAAGCTTTCTTT

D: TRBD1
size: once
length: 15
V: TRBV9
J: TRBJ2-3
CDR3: CASTLGDRETDTQYF
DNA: TGTGCCAGCACCCTCGGGGACAGGGAAACAGATACGCAGTATTTT

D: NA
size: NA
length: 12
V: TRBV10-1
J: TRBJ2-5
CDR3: CASSDRGETQYF
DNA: TGCGCCAGCAGTGACAGGGGAGAGACCCAGTACTTC

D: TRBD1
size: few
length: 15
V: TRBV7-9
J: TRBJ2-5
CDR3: CASSRQGPGEETQYF
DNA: TGTGCCAGCAGCCGACAGGGCCCCGGAGAAGAGACCCAGTACTTC

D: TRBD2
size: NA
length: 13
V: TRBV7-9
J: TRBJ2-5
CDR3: CASSSSGHETQYF
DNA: TGTGCCAGCAGCTCTAGCGGTCACGAGACCCAGTACTTC

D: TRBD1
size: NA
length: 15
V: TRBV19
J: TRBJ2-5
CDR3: CASSMDRGLQETQYF
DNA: TGTGCCAGTAGTATGGACAGGGGGCTCCAGGAGACCCAGTACTTC

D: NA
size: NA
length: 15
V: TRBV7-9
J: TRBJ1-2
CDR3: CASSNYPGLLYGYTF
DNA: TGTGCCAGCAGCAACTACCCCGGTCTACTCTATGGCTACACCTTC

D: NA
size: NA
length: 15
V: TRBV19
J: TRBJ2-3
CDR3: CASSIGRTDSDTQYF
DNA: TGTGCCAGTAGTATAGGCAGGACAGATTCAGATACGCAGTATTTT

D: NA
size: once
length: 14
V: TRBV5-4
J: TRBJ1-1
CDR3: CASSFVGANTEAFF
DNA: TGTGCCAGCAGCTTTGTAGGGGCGAACACTGAAGCTTTCTTT

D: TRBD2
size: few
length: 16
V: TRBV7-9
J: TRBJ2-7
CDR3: CASSLGRLAGAYEQYF
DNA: TGTGCCAGCAGCTTAGGAAGACTAGCGGGAGCATATGAGCAGTACTTC

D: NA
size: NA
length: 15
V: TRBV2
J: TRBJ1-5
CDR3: CASNLLAAANQPQHF
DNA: TGTGCCAGTAACTTACTAGCGGCAGCCAATCAGCCCCAGCATTTT

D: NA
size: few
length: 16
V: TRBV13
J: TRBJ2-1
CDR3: CASSLGKGLSYNEQFF
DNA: TGTGCCAGCAGCTTAGGGAAGGGGCTCTCCTACAATGAGCAGTTCTTC

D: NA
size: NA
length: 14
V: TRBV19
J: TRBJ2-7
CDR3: CASSMGSREGEQYF
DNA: TGTGCCAGTAGTATGGGGTCCAGGGAAGGAGAGCAGTACTTC

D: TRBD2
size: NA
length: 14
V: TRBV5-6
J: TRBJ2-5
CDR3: CASSPRTSLETQYF
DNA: TGTGCCAGCAGCCCCCGGACTAGCCTGGAGACCCAGTACTTC

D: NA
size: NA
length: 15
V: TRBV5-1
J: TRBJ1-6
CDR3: CASSLDRAGDSPLHF
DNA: TGCGCCAGCAGCTTGGACAGGGCCGGGGATTCACCCCTCCACTTT

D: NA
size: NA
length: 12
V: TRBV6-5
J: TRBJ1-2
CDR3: CATLTGRNGYTF
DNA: TGTGCCACCTTAACAGGCCGGAATGGCTACACCTTC